Below, one T cell receptor (beta chain) is given with its context. These data originate in a study of blood T cell repertoires in COVID-19. Background on the study: Samples came from the United States, Italy and Spain, spanning acute and convalescent COVID-19.

Authors' methods: Scientists estimated how many nucleated cells there were by amplifying reference gene primers. Profiling relied on immunoSEQ multiplex PCR, and the TCRdb table lists in-frame clones only, not all of them. The DNA gave D and trimming, while V, J and clone size come from that table. Of under 300,000 clones in the sample, 86% are singletons; the top ten hold approximately 13%. CDR1 SGHRS and CDR2 YFSETQ come from the germline V gene. Trimming shortened V by 0 bases and J by 7 bases, and 13 bases separated the two germline ends. This CDR3 contains 15 residues. The receptor was isolated from a man older than 75 with acute or convalescent COVID-19. This chain joins TRBV5-1 and TRBJ1-4; no clear D gene. The sequencing sample was made of peripheral blood. The CDR3 spells CASSLVSTAGEKLFF. Written as DNA, the CDR3 is TGCGCCAGCAGCTTGGTCTCGACTGCCGGTGAAAAACTGTTTTTT.